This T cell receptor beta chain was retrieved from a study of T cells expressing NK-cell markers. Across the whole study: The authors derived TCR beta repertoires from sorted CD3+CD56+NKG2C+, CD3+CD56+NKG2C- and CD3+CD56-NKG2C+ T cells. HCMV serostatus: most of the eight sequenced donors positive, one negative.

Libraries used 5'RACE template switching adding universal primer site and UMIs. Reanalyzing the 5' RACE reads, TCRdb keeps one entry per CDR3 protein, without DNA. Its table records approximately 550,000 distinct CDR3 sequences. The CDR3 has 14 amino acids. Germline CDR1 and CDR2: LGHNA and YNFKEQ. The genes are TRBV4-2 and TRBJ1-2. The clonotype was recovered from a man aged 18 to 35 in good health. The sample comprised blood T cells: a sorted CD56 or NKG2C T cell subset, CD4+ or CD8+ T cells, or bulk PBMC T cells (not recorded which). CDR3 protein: CASSPLEGNYGYTF.